This is a list of T cell receptor beta chains from one sample in a study of long-term antiretroviral therapy in people with HIV. TCRdb's copy holds only in-frame clones and misses some; the assay was immunoSEQ multiplex PCR. This sample has 40,000 to 60,000 clones; about 88% occur once, and the top ten carry roughly 3%. The starting material was unsorted PBMCs, obtained 0.8 years after starting antiretroviral therapy. Source of these receptors: a woman aged 18-30 years with HIV. CDR3s include the opening cysteine and the closing phenylalanine or tryptophan. The order of the fields is J gene, V gene, D gene, clone size, CDR3 protein, CDR3 DNA. The D gene is left open where the match is weak. Clone size is stated in some rows and not others, as once, few, many or a class when expanded.

TRBJ2-7,TRBV5-1,.,.,CAANTGRLSYEQYF,TGCGCCGCAAATACAGGGAGACTCTCCTACGAGCAGTACTTC
TRBJ2-3,TRBV7-8,.,.,CASSLEGGADTQYF,TGTGCCAGCAGCTTGGAGGGTGGGGCAGATACGCAGTATTTT
TRBJ1-2,TRBV19,.,.,CASTPAFYYGYTF,TGTGCCAGTACCCCAGCCTTCTACTATGGCTACACCTTC
TRBJ2-1,TRBV25-1,TRBD1,.,CASSEFGQGGNEQFF,TGTGCCAGCAGTGAATTTGGACAGGGGGGAAATGAGCAGTTCTTC
TRBJ2-7,TRBV6-5,.,once,CASSYSEQLYEQYF,TGTGCCAGCAGTTACTCGGAACAGCTATACGAGCAGTACTTC
TRBJ2-7,TRBV11-2,TRBD2,.,CASSALAGSSYEQYF,TGTGCCAGCAGCGCCCTAGCGGGGAGCTCCTACGAGCAGTACTTC
TRBJ1-5,TRBV6-1,.,.,CASTLNLGSNQPQHF,TGTGCCAGCACCCTGAACCTCGGGAGCAATCAGCCCCAGCATTTT
TRBJ1-2,TRBV13,.,few,CASSQPRGEFGYTF,TGTGCCAGCAGCCAACCAAGGGGAGAGTTTGGCTACACCTTC
TRBJ1-2,TRBV7-9,TRBD1,.,CASSLARQGGRDGYTF,TGTGCCAGCAGCTTAGCGCGGCAGGGGGGTAGAGATGGCTACACCTTC
TRBJ2-1,TRBV27,.,.,CASTSSAVSSYNEQFF,TGTGCCAGCACCTCCTCCGCGGTGAGCTCCTACAATGAGCAGTTCTTC
TRBJ1-2,TRBV28,TRBD1,.,CASSWDRGLYGYTF,TGTGCCAGCAGTTGGGACAGGGGGCTCTATGGCTACACCTTC
TRBJ1-3,TRBV28,.,.,CASSFTGENTIYF,TGTGCCAGCAGTTTTACTGGGGAAAACACCATATATTTT
TRBJ2-7,TRBV4-3,.,.,CASSQTNGGYYTYEQYF,TGCGCCAGCAGCCAAACGAATGGAGGGTACTACACCTACGAGCAGTACTTC
TRBJ2-1,TRBV4-1,TRBD2,.,CASSQASGDNEQFF,TGCGCCAGCAGCCAAGCTAGCGGAGACAATGAGCAGTTCTTC
TRBJ2-1,TRBV19,.,.,CASSMGRGNEQFF,TGTGCCAGTAGTATGGGACGGGGCAATGAGCAGTTCTTC
TRBJ2-1,TRBV7-2,TRBD2,once,CASSLGLAAYNEQFF,TGTGCCAGCAGCTTAGGACTAGCGGCCTACAATGAGCAGTTCTTC
TRBJ1-5,TRBV5-6,.,.,CASSWSREMGPPQHF,TGTGCCAGCAGCTGGTCCAGGGAGATGGGGCCGCCCCAGCATTTT
TRBJ2-5,TRBV6-5,.,.,CASSLQTGETQYF,TGTGCCAGCAGTCTCCAGACGGGTGAGACCCAGTACTTC
TRBJ1-1,TRBV6-5,.,.,CASSSDGLGIEAFF,TGTGCCAGCAGTTCCGACGGCCTAGGGATAGAAGCTTTCTTT
TRBJ2-3,TRBV7-9,.,.,CASSLFPDRFTDTQYF,TGTGCCAGCAGCTTATTCCCCGACAGGTTCACAGATACGCAGTATTTT
TRBJ1-1,TRBV7-2,.,.,CASSLTGNTEAFF,TGTGCCAGCAGCCTGACAGGGAACACTGAAGCTTTCTTT
TRBJ1-1,TRBV7-6,.,.,CASSFMGLGTEAFF,TGTGCCAGCAGCTTTATGGGGCTGGGGACTGAAGCTTTCTTT
TRBJ1-2,TRBV4-3,.,.,CASSQVGTHSGYTF,TGCGCCAGCAGCCAAGTTGGGACTCACTCGGGCTACACCTTC
TRBJ2-2,TRBV19,.,.,CASSIGGADTGELFF,TGTGCCAGTAGTATAGGGGGGGCTGACACCGGGGAGCTGTTTTTT
TRBJ1-2,TRBV19,.,few,CASSIGTVYGYTF,TGTGCCAGTAGTATTGGAACCGTCTATGGCTACACCTTC
TRBJ2-7,TRBV7-2,TRBD1,once,CASSSLFRTGDDEQYF,TGTGCCAGCAGCTCCCTTTTTAGGACAGGGGACGACGAGCAGTACTTC
TRBJ2-7,TRBV2,TRBD1,.,CASGGQGAYEQYF,TGTGCCAGCGGGGGACAGGGGGCGTACGAGCAGTACTTC
TRBJ2-5,TRBV11-3,.,.,CASSHTTAETQYF,TGTGCCAGCAGCCATACTACGGCCGAGACCCAGTACTTC
TRBJ2-4,TRBV6-1,.,.,CASSERSGGRVGYF,TGTGCCAGCAGTGAAAGGTCAGGCGGACGAGTCGGGTACTTC
TRBJ1-1,TRBV4-3,.,.,CASSQGVGRIGGEAFF,TGCGCCAGCAGCCAAGGCGTCGGACGCATAGGGGGTGAAGCTTTCTTT
TRBJ2-5,TRBV7-9,.,once,CASSLMRTQYF,TGTGCCAGCAGCTTGATGAGGACCCAGTACTTC
TRBJ2-7,TRBV27,TRBD2,.,CASSLKGLAGGGYLFEQYF,TGTGCCAGCAGTTTAAAAGGACTAGCGGGAGGTGGTTATTTGTTCGAGCAGTACTTC
TRBJ1-5,TRBV28,.,.,CASSLAARGNQPQHF,TGTGCCAGCAGTTTAGCGGCCCGCGGCAATCAGCCCCAGCATTTT
TRBJ1-5,TRBV5-5,.,.,CASSGSSYSNQPQHF,TGTGCCAGCAGCGGAAGCTCCTATAGCAATCAGCCCCAGCATTTT
TRBJ2-1,TRBV6-1,TRBD2,.,CASSVWTSADNEQFF,TGTGCCAGCAGTGTATGGACTAGCGCCGACAATGAGCAGTTCTTC
TRBJ2-3,TRBV28,TRBD2,few,CASREGLANTDTQYF,TGTGCCAGCAGGGAAGGACTAGCGAACACAGATACGCAGTATTTT
TRBJ2-7,TRBV7-9,TRBD2,.,CASSLARGRDEQYF,TGTGCCAGCAGCTTAGCGCGCGGGAGGGACGAGCAGTACTTC
TRBJ2-2,TRBV11-3,.,.,CASSFGADANTGELFF,TGTGCCAGCAGCTTCGGGGCAGATGCGAACACCGGGGAGCTGTTTTTT
TRBJ2-7,TRBV5-8,.,.,CASSLGGGLTQYF,TGTGCCAGCAGCTTGGGCGGAGGGCTTACTCAGTACTTC